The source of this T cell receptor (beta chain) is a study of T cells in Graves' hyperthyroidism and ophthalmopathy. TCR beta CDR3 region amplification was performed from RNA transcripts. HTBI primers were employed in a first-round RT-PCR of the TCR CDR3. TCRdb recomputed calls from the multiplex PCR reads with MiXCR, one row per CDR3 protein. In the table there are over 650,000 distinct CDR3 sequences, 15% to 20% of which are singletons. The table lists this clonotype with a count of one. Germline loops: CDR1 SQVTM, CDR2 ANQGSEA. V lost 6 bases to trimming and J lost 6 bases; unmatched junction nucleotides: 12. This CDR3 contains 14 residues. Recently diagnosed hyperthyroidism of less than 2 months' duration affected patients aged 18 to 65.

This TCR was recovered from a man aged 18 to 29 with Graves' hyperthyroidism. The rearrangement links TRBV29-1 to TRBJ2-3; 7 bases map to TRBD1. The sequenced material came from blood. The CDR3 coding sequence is TGCAGCGTGTCAAGGGGGCAACCGGCCGATACGCAGTATTTT. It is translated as CSVSRGQPADTQYF.